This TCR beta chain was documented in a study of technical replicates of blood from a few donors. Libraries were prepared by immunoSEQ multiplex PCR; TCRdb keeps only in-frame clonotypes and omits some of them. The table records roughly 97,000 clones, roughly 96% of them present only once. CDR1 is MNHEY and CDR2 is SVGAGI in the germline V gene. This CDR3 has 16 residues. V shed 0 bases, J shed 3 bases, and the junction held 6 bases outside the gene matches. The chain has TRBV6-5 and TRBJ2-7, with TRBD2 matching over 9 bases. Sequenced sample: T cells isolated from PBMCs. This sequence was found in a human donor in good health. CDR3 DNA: TGTGCCAGCAGTTACTCGAACCTAGCGGGAAGCTACGAGCAGTACTTC. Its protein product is CASSYSNLAGSYEQYF.